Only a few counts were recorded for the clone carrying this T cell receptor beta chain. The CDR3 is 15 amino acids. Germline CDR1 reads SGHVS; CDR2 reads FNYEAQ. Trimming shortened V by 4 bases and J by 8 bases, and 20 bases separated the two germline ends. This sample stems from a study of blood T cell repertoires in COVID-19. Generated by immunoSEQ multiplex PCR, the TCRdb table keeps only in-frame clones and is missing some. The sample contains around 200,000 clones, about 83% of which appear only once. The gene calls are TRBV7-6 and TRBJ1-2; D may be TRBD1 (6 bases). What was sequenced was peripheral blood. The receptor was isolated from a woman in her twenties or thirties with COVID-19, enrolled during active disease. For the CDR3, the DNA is TGTGCCAGCAGCTCACCGGCGGGCAGGACAGAGGGCTACACCTTC. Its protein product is CASSSPAGRTEGYTF.